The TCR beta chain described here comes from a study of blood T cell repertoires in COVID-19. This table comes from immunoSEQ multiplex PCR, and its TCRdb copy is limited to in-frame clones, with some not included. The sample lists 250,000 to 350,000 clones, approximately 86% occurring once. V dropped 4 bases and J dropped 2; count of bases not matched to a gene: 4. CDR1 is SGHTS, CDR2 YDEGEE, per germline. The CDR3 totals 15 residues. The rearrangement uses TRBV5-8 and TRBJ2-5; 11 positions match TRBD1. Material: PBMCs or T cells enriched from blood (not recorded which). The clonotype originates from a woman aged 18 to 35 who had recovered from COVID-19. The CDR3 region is CASSDRDRGQETQYF. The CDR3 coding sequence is TGTGCCAGCAGCGACCGGGACAGGGGGCAAGAGACCCAGTACTTC.